Presented here are 14 T cell receptor beta chains from one specimen sequenced in a study of cytomegalovirus exposure and HLA in healthy donors. The PCR employed 60 Vbeta primers together with 13 Jbeta primers. Only in-frame clones appear in the TCRdb table, and some are missing; sequencing was by immunoSEQ multiplex PCR. Of over 100,000 clones in the sample, about 70% are singletons; the top ten hold approximately 8.6%. The sample was PBMCs. These receptors all come from a man aged 30 to 39 in good health and CMV-seropositive.

This clone was detected once. The CDR3 coding sequence is TGCGCCAGCAGCTTGGGACCCGGGAGACTCACAGATACGCAGTATTTT. Residues: CASSLGPGRLTDTQYF. The chain links TRBV5-1 to TRBJ2-3, with D possibly TRBD2 on 6 matching bases. V was trimmed by 0 bases and J by 2 bases, leaving 13 bases between them. The germline V gene has CDR1 SGHRS and CDR2 YFSETQ. The CDR3 is made up of 16 amino acids.

The CDR3 DNA is TGTGCCAGCGTGCAGGGCGGGGGGGTACAAGATACGCAGTATTTT. The encoded protein is CASVQGGGVQDTQYF. The rearrangement links TRBV28 to TRBJ2-3, with 9 nucleotides matching TRBD2. The germline gives CDR1 MDHEN, CDR2 SYDVKM. V lost 8 bases and J lost 5; bases outside the gene matches: 11. The CDR3 extends over 15 amino acids.

The V and J genes are TRBV7-8 and TRBJ2-2, with D possibly being TRBD1 (6 bases). Deletions cut 5 bases from V and 2 bases from J, with 12 bases between. This CDR3 is built from 15 residues. The germline gives CDR1 SGHVS, CDR2 FQNEAQ. This chain's CDR3 is CASSPDRYNTGELFF. The CDR3 DNA reads as TGTGCCAGCAGCCCGGACAGATACAACACCGGGGAGCTGTTTTTT.

A note on this clone: This specimen includes other DNA sequences encoding the same CDR3. The rearrangement joins TRBV7-2 to TRBJ1-2; 8 nucleotides match TRBD1. The CDR3 length is 15 residues. Germline loops: CDR1 SGHTA, CDR2 FQGNSA. Trimming took 0 bases from V and 8 from J; bases not matched to a gene: 8. The CDR3 here is CASSLAFRTGWGYTF. CDR3 coding DNA: TGTGCCAGCAGCTTAGCGTTCCGGACAGGGTGGGGCTACACCTTC. Full variable domain (outside the CDR3, taken from reference TRBV7-2 and TRBJ1-2): GAGVSQSPSNKVTEKGKDVELRCDPISGHTALYWYRQSLGQGLEFLIYFQGNSAPDKSGLPSDRFSAERTGGSVSTLTIQRTQQEDSAVYLCASSLAFRTGWGYTFGSGTRLTVV.

A single count supports this clone. In the same sample, other DNA sequences code for this CDR3. The gene calls are TRBV10-2 and TRBJ2-1; 8 bases match TRBD2. The CDR3 spans 14 residues. CDR1 and CDR2 (germline): WSHSY, SAAADI. V was clipped by 6 bases and J by 1 base; unmatched bases: 2. As DNA, the CDR3 is TGCGCCAGCAGCTTAGCGGGGTCCTACAATGAGCAGTTCTTC. It yields the protein CASSLAGSYNEQFF.

The chain recombines TRBV11-3 with TRBJ2-7; D is unresolved. CDR1 and CDR2 (germline): SGHNT, YENEEA. The CDR3 covers 14 residues. Trimming pared 0 bases from V and 4 bases from J, leaving 10 bases between. The CDR3 DNA is TGTGCCAGCAGCTTAGAGTCCCTCGGGTACGAGCAGTACGTC. This encodes CASSLESLGYEQYV.

The V gene is TRBV6-1, the J gene TRBJ1-1, with TRBD1 as a possible D gene (5 bases). CDR1 and CDR2 from the germline V gene are MNHNS and SASEGT. This CDR3 is 15 amino acids long. The germline V and J ends were trimmed by 4 bases and 4 bases, with 16 bases remaining between them. CDR3 bases: TGTGCCAGCAGTGTATCAGGGTTGGTAGGCACTGAAGCTTTCTTT. It specifies CASSVSGLVGTEAFF.

The chain links TRBV7-9 to TRBJ2-2, with 8 bases matching TRBD1. Germline V gene data show CDR1 as SEHNR and CDR2 as FQNEAQ (reference sequence). Trimming at V came to 8 bases and at J to 2 bases, leaving 7 bases not matched to a gene. This CDR3 is built from 15 residues. The CDR3 sequence is CASGRDRINTGELFF. DNA of the CDR3: TGTGCCAGCGGTAGGGACAGGATAAACACCGGGGAGCTGTTTTTT.

This chain uses TRBV11-2 with TRBJ2-7; TRBD1 matches 7 bases. The junction had 15 bases not matched to a gene; V was cut back by 5 bases and J by 2 bases. The germline CDR1 and CDR2 sequences are SGHAT and FQNNGV. The length of the CDR3 is 17 residues. This CDR3 is CASSHGIFRDSAYEQYF. The CDR3 DNA reads as TGTGCCAGCAGCCATGGGATTTTCCGGGACAGCGCCTACGAGCAGTACTTC.

This clone has only a few counts. This chain links TRBV7-2 with TRBJ1-3; 7 bases align to TRBD1. The CDR3 is made up of 15 amino acids. Germline V gene data show CDR1 as SGHTA and CDR2 as FQGNSA. The junction had 13 bases not matched to a gene; V was cut back by 5 bases and J by 9 bases. CDR3 sequence: CASSARTGEGGTIYF. The CDR3 bases are TGTGCCAGCAGCGCCAGGACAGGCGAGGGTGGCACCATATATTTT.

This rearrangement joins TRBV4-2 to TRBJ1-6; tentatively, D is TRBD1 (5 bases). The V and J ends lost 0 bases and 14 bases respectively, with 11 bases between them. The germline CDR1 and CDR2 sequences are LGHNA and YNFKEQ. The CDR3 runs 13 residues. For the CDR3, the DNA is TGTGCCAGCAGCCAAGAAGACCGGGGGTCCCTCCACTTT. It is translated as CASSQEDRGSLHF.

The chain has TRBV29-1 and TRBJ2-3, with TRBD2 identical over 7 bases. The V segment lost 6 bases and the J segment 3 bases; nucleotides outside the gene matches: 6. Germline assignment: CDR1 SQVTM and CDR2 ANQGSEA. The CDR3 runs to 13 residues. CDR3 DNA: TGCAGCGTCGGGACTAAACATACAGATACGCAGTATTTT. Translating gives CSVGTKHTDTQYF.

The rearrangement links TRBV5-1 to TRBJ1-1, with 9 bases that match TRBD1. Germline CDR1 and CDR2: SGHRS and YFSETQ. Unmatched junction bases numbered 5, after V lost 4 bases and J lost 4 bases. The CDR3 runs to 14 residues. The CDR3 nucleotides are TGCGCCAGCAGCCTAACAGGGGGCGGCACTGAAGCTTTCTTT. Amino acid sequence: CASSLTGGGTEAFF.

This clone was observed a handful of times. At one end, the junction sequence differs from germline, possibly due to a read error. The chain has TRBV7-7 and TRBJ2-3; 13 positions match TRBD2. Looked up from germline, CDR1 is SSHAT and CDR2 is FNYEAQ (reference sequence). This CDR3 has 15 amino acids. The CDR3 loop is CASSPTSGGADTQYF. The CDR3, as DNA: TGTGCTAGCAGCCCTACTAGCGGGGGGGCAGATACGCAGTATTTT.